Described below is a single T cell receptor beta chain sequence and its context. Its antigen is unidentified. This record comes from a study of OX40 agonist ivuxolimab in advanced cancers. Study-level background: Patient treatment consisted of intravenous ivuxolimab administration every 2 weeks at 0.01 to 10 mg/kg. Overall study results and limits: On average, a greater number of expanded clones characterised CD8+ T cells relative to CD4+.

Some clones are missing from TCRdb's copy, which holds only in-frame ones; the method was immunoSEQ multiplex PCR. Of some 39,000 clones listed, approximately 87% are singletons. The CDR3 spans 15 residues. From germline, CDR1 is SQVTM and CDR2 ANQGSEA. Unmatched junction bases numbered 12, after V lost 4 bases and J lost 7 bases. This TCR came from an adult with an advanced solid tumor such as melanoma, head and neck, liver or kidney cancer. The V call is TRBV29-1, the J call TRBJ2-3; 9 bases agree with TRBD1. The starting material was CD4+ or CD8+ T cells sorted from blood, obtained in a trial of the OX40 agonist ivuxolimab. CDR3 DNA sequence: TGCAGCGTTGTCCCTACGGACAGGGGCTCGTATACGCAGTATTTT. Translating it yields CSVVPTDRGSYTQYF.